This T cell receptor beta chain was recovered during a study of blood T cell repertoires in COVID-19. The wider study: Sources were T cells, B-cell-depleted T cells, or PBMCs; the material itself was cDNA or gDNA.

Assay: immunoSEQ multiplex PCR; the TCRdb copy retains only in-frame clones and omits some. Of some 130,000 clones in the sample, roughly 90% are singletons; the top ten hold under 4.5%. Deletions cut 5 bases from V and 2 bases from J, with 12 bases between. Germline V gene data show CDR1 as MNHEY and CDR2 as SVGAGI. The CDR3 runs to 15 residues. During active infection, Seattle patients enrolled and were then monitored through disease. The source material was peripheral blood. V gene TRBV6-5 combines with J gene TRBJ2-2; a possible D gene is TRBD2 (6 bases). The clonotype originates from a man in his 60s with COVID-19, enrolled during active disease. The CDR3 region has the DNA TGTGCCAGCAGTCGACGGGAGTTTAACACCGGGGAGCTGTTTTTT. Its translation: CASSRREFNTGELFF.